This TCR beta chain was sequenced in a study of T-cell memory formation after mild COVID-19. Points from the study as a whole: Among clones contracting day 15 to 85, CD4/CD8 was balanced, whereas later expanders leaned CD4+. Several responding clones turned up in pre-infection memory, indicating that cross-reactive memory may have taken part. For contracting clones, CD4+ ones sat mainly in CM and EM, CD8+ in EMRA.

CDR3 length: 16 residues. Trimming pared 2 bases from V and 6 bases from J, leaving 18 bases between. The germline CDR1 and CDR2 sequences are MNHEY and SVGAGI. Barcoded TCR alpha and TCR beta cDNA libraries with UMIs came from 5'RACE using constant-segment primers. TCRdb itself ran the 5' RACE reads through MiXCR, one entry per CDR3 protein. This table has 470,000 or so distinct CDR3 sequences, approximately 25% appearing once. This clonotype was counted a few times. Its target is not known. The TCR was taken from an adult woman who had mild COVID-19 (a few samples of this study predate the infection). Cell type and time point are not known. The V gene is TRBV6-5, the J gene TRBJ2-3; D gene unclear. The sample comprised PBMCs or a T cell subset sorted from them (not recorded which). CDR3 loop: CASSYGTGLAGDTQYF. Here the CDR3 DNA reads TGTGCCAGCAGTTACGGCACCGGCCTTGCTGGGGATACGCAGTATTTT.